A selection of T cell receptor beta chains follows, all from one sample in a study of control samples from healthy donors and cancer patients. Produced via immunoSEQ multiplex PCR; TCRdb's table is partial and in-frame only. This table holds around 120,000 clones, about 91% found once. The source material was blood. The receptors were sampled from a man aged 35-49 years in good health. Each CDR3 is given with its conserved first and last residue. The D gene is left open where the match is weak. Clone size appears in some rows only: once, few, many, or a class for an expanded clone.

TRBD1	TRBV7-9	TRBJ1-5	NA	TGTGCCAGCAGCTTGGACAGGCGTGATCAGCCCCAGCATTTT	CASSLDRRDQPQHF
NA	TRBV7-9	TRBJ1-3	NA	TGTGCCAGCAGCTCCTACTACTTTGGAAACACCATATATTTT	CASSSYYFGNTIYF
TRBD1	TRBV28	TRBJ2-1	NA	TGTGCCAGCAGCCTAACAGGGGGCGACTCCTACAATGAGCAGTTCTTC	CASSLTGGDSYNEQFF
NA	TRBV19	TRBJ1-1	NA	TGTGCCAGCCTAATCCTCGGGTCAAGGAACACTGAAGCTTTCTTT	CASLILGSRNTEAFF
NA	TRBV15	TRBJ1-2	once	TGTGCCACCAGCAGAGATTGGGTTTCCGGCTACACCTTC	CATSRDWVSGYTF
NA	TRBV5-1	TRBJ1-6	NA	TGCGCCAGCAGCTTGGGGGCAGTCGGCTACTCACCCCTCCACTTT	CASSLGAVGYSPLHF
TRBD1	TRBV5-6	TRBJ1-3	NA	TGTGCCAGCAGCTCCTACCGGGACAGGGGAAACACCATATATTTT	CASSSYRDRGNTIYF
NA	TRBV7-2	TRBJ1-4	NA	TGTGCCAGCAGCTTATACGGTGAAAAACTGTTTTTT	CASSLYGEKLFF
TRBD1	TRBV16	TRBJ2-7	NA	TGTGCCAGCAGCCGTACCGGGACAGGGTCCTACGAGCAGTACTTC	CASSRTGTGSYEQYF
TRBD2	TRBV6-2/TRBV6-3	TRBJ2-3	NA	TGTGCCAGCAGTTACTCCGGGAGGTATACGCAGTATTTT	CASSYSGRYTQYF
TRBD1	TRBV9	TRBJ1-4	once	TGTGCCAGCAGCGTAGGGGACAGTAATGAAAAACTGTTTTTT	CASSVGDSNEKLFF
TRBD1	TRBV9	TRBJ1-5	NA	TGTGCCAGCAGCGCAGGGGGCATCTCTCAGCCCCAGCATTTT	CASSAGGISQPQHF
TRBD1	TRBV5-6	TRBJ1-1	once	TGTGCCAGCAGCTTGGGACAGGGTCGAAGGGGGACTGAAGCTTTCTTT	CASSLGQGRRGTEAFF
NA	TRBV5-1	TRBJ1-2	few	TGCGCCAGCAGCTTAATGTTAAACTATGGCTACACCTTC	CASSLMLNYGYTF
TRBD1	TRBV6-5	TRBJ1-1	once	TGTGCCAGCAGTTCGGGACAGATGAACACTGAAGCTTTCTTT	CASSSGQMNTEAFF
TRBD1	TRBV13	TRBJ1-2	NA	TGTGCCAGCAGCTTAGAACAGGGGCGTAACTATGGCTACACCTTC	CASSLEQGRNYGYTF
NA	TRBV24-1	TRBJ2-1	NA	TGTGCCACCTCCGGATCGGGGTTAGGTTACAATGAGCAGTTCTTC	CATSGSGLGYNEQFF
TRBD1	TRBV24-1	TRBJ2-5	NA	TGTGCCACCAGTGACACAATGGACAGGGAAGAGACCCAGTACTTC	CATSDTMDREETQYF
NA	TRBV29-1	TRBJ1-4	NA	TGCAGCGTTGAAGGCAGTGCAAGTGAAAAACTGTTTTTT	CSVEGSASEKLFF
NA	TRBV6-1	TRBJ1-5	NA	TGTGCCAGCAGTGATATAGGGGGGGGCCCTTATAGCAATCAGCCCCAGCATTTT	CASSDIGGGPYSNQPQHF
NA	TRBV9	TRBJ1-5	NA	TGTGCCAGCAGCGGGGGACACAGCAATCAGCCCCAGCATTTT	CASSGGHSNQPQHF
NA	TRBV6-5	TRBJ1-3	NA	TGTGCCAGCAGTTACGAGGGTAGCTCTGGAAACACCATATATTTT	CASSYEGSSGNTIYF
TRBD2	TRBV19	TRBJ2-1	NA	TGTGCCAGTAGTATCTCAGCGGGGGGGAAGTTGAATGAGCAGTTCTTC	CASSISAGGKLNEQFF
NA	TRBV6-5	TRBJ2-2	once	TGTGCCAGCATACTCAGGCCCTTGGACACCGGGGAGCTGTTTTTT	CASILRPLDTGELFF
TRBD1	TRBV11-2	TRBJ2-3	NA	TGTGCCAGCAGCCTTGGGACAGGGGGCTTCGCAGATACGCAGTATTTT	CASSLGTGGFADTQYF
TRBD1	TRBV5-1	TRBJ2-1	NA	TGCGCCAGCAGCTTTGGGGACAGGGATTTCCATGAGCAGTTCTTC	CASSFGDRDFHEQFF
NA	TRBV14	TRBJ1-2	NA	TGTGCCAGCAGCCTTACCCGGGGGGCCGATGGCTACACCTTC	CASSLTRGADGYTF
NA	TRBV4-1	TRBJ1-4	NA	TGCGCCAGCAGCCAAAGGGCAGGGGATGAAAAACTGTTTTTT	CASSQRAGDEKLFF
NA	TRBV24-1	TRBJ2-6	NA	TGTGCCACCAGGGACAGCTCTCCTGGGGCCAACGTCCTGACTTTC	CATRDSSPGANVLTF
NA	TRBV28	TRBJ1-3	NA	TGTGCCAGCAGTTTACGAGACATCATCAGCTCTGGAAACACCATATATTTT	CASSLRDIISSGNTIYF
NA	TRBV3-1/TRBV3-2	TRBJ1-2	once	TGTGCCAGCAGCCAAGGGGTAGGCTACACCTTC	CASSQGVGYTF
NA	TRBV27	TRBJ2-7	few	TGTGCCAGCAGTTCTTCTTGGGGTTACGAGCAGTACTTC	CASSSSWGYEQYF
TRBD2	TRBV20-1	TRBJ2-3	few	TGCAGTGCTAGTCGTCGACTAGCGGAGACAACAGATACGCAGTATTTT	CSASRRLAETTDTQYF
NA	TRBV6-5	TRBJ1-5	NA	TGTGCCAGCAGTTACTCGGGGGGGGGACAGCCCCAGCATTTT	CASSYSGGGQPQHF
NA	TRBV5-5	TRBJ2-3	NA	TGTGCCAGCCGGCCACAATGGGGCACAGATACGCAGTATTTT	CASRPQWGTDTQYF
NA	TRBV7-9	TRBJ2-3	once	TGTGCCAGCTATGGTTATGATACGCAGTATTTT	CASYGYDTQYF
TRBD2	TRBV7-2	TRBJ2-3	NA	TGTGCCGGGACTAGCGGGGGGGTGCGGGATACGCAGTATTTT	CAGTSGGVRDTQYF
NA	TRBV2	TRBJ1-6	NA	TGTGCCAGCGGGAGGGACTCAACTCGGTCACCCCTCCACTTT	CASGRDSTRSPLHF
NA	TRBV4-1	TRBJ2-7	NA	TGCGCCAGCAGCCAAGAATGGACTGCCTACGAGCAGTACTTC	CASSQEWTAYEQYF
NA	TRBV18	TRBJ1-1	NA	TGTGCCAGCTCACCGATCTCGGACACTGAAGCTTTCTTT	CASSPISDTEAFF
NA	TRBV27	TRBJ2-4	NA	TGTGCCAGCAGTTCCACCCGACTAGGACGTCAGTACTTC	CASSSTRLGRQYF
TRBD2	TRBV5-5	TRBJ2-2	NA	TGTGCCAGCAACCAGGCGGTACTAGCGGCGAACACCGAGGAGCTGTTTTTT	CASNQAVLAANTEELFF
NA	TRBV11-2	TRBJ2-1	NA	TGTGCCAGCACCCTCCAGGGTGGTGAGCAGTTCTTC	CASTLQGGEQFF
TRBD1	TRBV15	TRBJ1-5	once	TGTGCCACCAGCAGCCGGGACAGGGGGATTGGTCAGCCCCAGCATTTT	CATSSRDRGIGQPQHF
NA	TRBV10-3	TRBJ1-1	NA	TGTGCCATCAGGAGGACAGAGAACACTGAAGCTTTCTTT	CAIRRTENTEAFF
NA	TRBV14	TRBJ2-3	NA	TGTGCCAGCAGCCAAGATATATTAGTGACGCAGTATTTT	CASSQDILVTQYF
TRBD1	TRBV25-1	TRBJ1-2	NA	TGTGCCAGCAGTTTTGACAGGGGTGGCTATGGCTACACCTTC	CASSFDRGGYGYTF
NA	TRBV10-3	TRBJ1-2	NA	TGTGCCATCAGTGAGTCTGGGGGGGCCGACGGCTACACCTTC	CAISESGGADGYTF
NA	TRBV19	TRBJ2-2	NA	TGTGTCAGCGGGACAGGGAACACCGGGGAGCTGTTTTTT	CVSGTGNTGELFF
NA	TRBV2	TRBJ1-1	NA	TGTGCCAGCAGTTTCGAGATGAACACTGAAGCTTTCTTT	CASSFEMNTEAFF
NA	TRBV7-9	TRBJ2-7	NA	TGTGCCAGCAGCCTTTCGAAGGAGCTCTATTACGAGCAGTACTTC	CASSLSKELYYEQYF
NA	TRBV5-6	TRBJ2-3	NA	TGTGCCAGCAGCTTGGTGGGTGCAGATACGCAGTATTTT	CASSLVGADTQYF
TRBD2	TRBV2	TRBJ2-5	NA	TGTGCCAGCAGACAGGGGTTGATAGCGGGGGGGCAGCAAGAGACCCAGTACTTC	CASRQGLIAGGQQETQYF
TRBD2	TRBV7-6	TRBJ2-3	NA	TGTGCCAGCAGCCCTCTCCTTACTAGCGGGGGGGACCCCCGCACAGATACGCAGTATTTT	CASSPLLTSGGDPRTDTQYF
TRBD1	TRBV5-5	TRBJ1-4	NA	TGTGCCAGCAGCTGGGGGACAGGGTACGAAAAACTGTTTTTT	CASSWGTGYEKLFF
NA	TRBV3-1/TRBV3-2	TRBJ1-2	once	TGTGCCAGCAGCCAACCCTCCCTCGGGGGCTATGGCTACACCTTC	CASSQPSLGGYGYTF
NA	TRBV20-1	TRBJ1-3	NA	TGCAGTGCTCGGACGGGGAACACCATATATTTT	CSARTGNTIYF
NA	TRBV6-1	TRBJ1-5	NA	TGTGCCAGCAGTGATGGGTGGGGCAATCAGCCCCAGCATTTT	CASSDGWGNQPQHF